This entry lists 15 T cell receptor beta chains sequenced from one sample in a study of shared clonotypes between healthy human individuals. Clones were sequenced by immunoSEQ multiplex PCR, and TCRdb holds only the in-frame ones, with some missing. The sample yields over a million clones, approximately 80% seen once. Source material: memory CD4+ T cells from PBMCs. This sample's subset: CD45RA-negative fraction. The receptor source for this set is a man younger than 35 in good health. Some clones in this sample may be carry-over from other donors' samples.

V gene TRBV7-9 combines with J gene TRBJ2-3, with D perhaps being TRBD1 or TRBD2 (7 bases each). The CDR3 length is 13 residues. V was trimmed by 5 bases and J by 4 bases, leaving 10 bases between them. Germline assignment: CDR1 SEHNR and CDR2 FQNEAQ (reference sequence). Here the CDR3 DNA reads TGTGCCAGCAGCCAGGGGGGGGCAGATACGCAGTATTTT. Protein product: CASSQGGADTQYF.

The chain joins TRBV10-3 to TRBJ2-3; maybe TRBD1 (6 bases). The CDR3 totals 16 residues. Between the trimmed V and J ends, which lost 5 bases and 2 bases, there was a span of 17 bases. The germline gives CDR1 ENHRY, CDR2 SYGVKD. The CDR3 is CAISPNRVIVTDTQYF. DNA of the CDR3: TGTGCCATCAGTCCAAACAGGGTTATAGTCACAGATACGCAGTATTTT.

J is TRBJ2-7 and V is TRBV5-6, with 11 positions matching TRBD2. The CDR3 has 16 amino acids. In germline, CDR1 is SGHDT, CDR2 YYEEEE. J was trimmed by 3 bases and V by 4 bases; bases with no gene match: 9. CDR3 in DNA: TGTGCCAGCAGCCCGGGGACTAGCGGCGGTCTCTACGAGCAGTACTTC. Its protein product is CASSPGTSGGLYEQYF.

This chain joins TRBV28 and TRBJ2-1; the D gene is possibly TRBD2 (5 bases). The germline V gene encodes CDR1 MDHEN and CDR2 SYDVKM. Trimming took off 5 bases at V and 7 bases at J, with 12 bases between the two ends. This CDR3 contains 13 residues. CDR3 in DNA: TGTGCCAGCAGTCCCCCTAGCTGGAATGAGCAGTTCTTC. Its protein is CASSPPSWNEQFF.

V is TRBV4-2 and J is TRBJ2-3; D unresolved. From germline, CDR1 is LGHNA and CDR2 YNFKEQ. The V end was cut by 1 base, the J end by 2 bases, with 13 bases between. The CDR3 is made up of 16 amino acids. CDR3 DNA: TGTGCCAGCAGCCAAGTAACAGCTTCTCTCACAGATACGCAGTATTTT. Translation gives CASSQVTASLTDTQYF.

The J gene is TRBJ2-5, the V gene TRBV5-4; D assignment may be TRBD1 or TRBD2 (6 bases each). V lost 4 bases and J lost 4, with 11 bases in between. The CDR3 sequence is 13 residues long. Germline V gives CDR1 SGHNT, CDR2 YYREEE (reference sequence). CDR3 nucleotide sequence: TGTGCCAGCAGCCAAGGGGGGCTAGAGACCCAGTACTTC. Its translation: CASSQGGLETQYF. Looking up the rest from reference TRBV5-4 and TRBJ2-5 gives the full variable domain: ETGVTQSPTHLIKTRGQQVTLRCSSQSGHNTVSWYQQALGQGPQFIFQYYREEENGRGNFPPRFSGLQFPNYSSELNVNALELDDSALYLCASSQGGLETQYFGPGTRLLVL.

This chain joins TRBV6-4 and TRBJ2-1; 8 nucleotides agree with TRBD2. Trimming took 4 bases from V and 5 from J; bases not matched to a gene: 10. Germline CDR1 and CDR2: MRHNA and SNTAGT. The CDR3 covers 16 residues. CDR3 sequence reads: CASSATSGTRDNEQFF. CDR3 DNA: TGTGCCAGCAGTGCCACATCCGGGACTAGGGACAATGAGCAGTTCTTC.

As to this clone: Within the sample, other DNA sequences also encode this same CDR3. V and J are TRBV19 and TRBJ1-1; D remains unclear. The CDR3 totals 13 residues. Looked up from germline, CDR1 is LNHDA and CDR2 is SQIVND (reference sequence). Trimming stripped 0 bases from V and 5 bases from J, with 7 bases between. The CDR3 DNA reads as TGTGCCAGTAGTATAGAGGTCGAGACTGAAGCTTTCTTT. It yields the protein CASSIEVETEAFF.

About this clone itself: Other DNA sequences in this specimen translate into the identical CDR3. V and J are TRBV7-9 and TRBJ2-7; 7 bases are a match to TRBD2. The CDR3 sequence is 15 residues long. Germline V CDR1 and CDR2: SEHNR, FQNEAQ (reference sequence). J was trimmed by 0 bases and V by 2 bases; bases with no gene match: 4. CDR3 sequence reads: CASSLSGTTSYEQYF. In DNA form, the CDR3 reads TGTGCCAGCAGCTTATCCGGGACTACCTCCTACGAGCAGTACTTC.

This rearrangement joins TRBV11-3 to TRBJ1-1; D unclear. V was shortened by 1 base and J by 3 bases, with 6 bases between the two germline ends. This CDR3 has 13 amino acids. In germline, CDR1 is SGHNT, CDR2 YENEEA. The CDR3 sequence: CASSLGAYTEAFF. DNA of the CDR3: TGTGCCAGCAGCTTAGGGGCCTACACTGAAGCTTTCTTT.

This clone turned up a few times. The gene calls are TRBV5-1 and TRBJ2-7, with 8 bases aligning to TRBD1. The CDR3 runs 15 residues. Germline V CDR1 and CDR2: SGHRS, YFSETQ. V shed 5 bases and J 3 bases; nucleotides not matched to a gene: 10. For the CDR3, the DNA is TGCGCCAGCAGTCCTCACCGACAGGGGATCTACGAGCAGTACTTC. Its translation: CASSPHRQGIYEQYF.

Remarks on this clone: This likely traces to a read error, being one base from a far larger clone. Other nucleotide sequences in the sample specify the same CDR3. The rearrangement links TRBV2 to TRBJ2-1, with 7 bases that match TRBD1. CDR3 length: 15 residues. V shed 3 bases, J shed 5 bases, and the junction held 7 bases outside the gene matches. CDR1 SNHLY and CDR2 FYNNEI come from the germline V gene. CDR3 bases: TGTGCCAGCAGTGATGAGGGGGCTAGGAACAATGAGCAGTTCTTC. Its translation is CASSDEGARNNEQFF.

The chain has TRBV2 and TRBJ1-2; D gene uncertain. Trimming cost V 3 bases and J 2 bases, with 7 bases left between them. This CDR3 contains 13 residues. Germline-derived CDR1 and CDR2 are SNHLY and FYNNEI. Here the CDR3 DNA reads TGTGCCAGCAGTGAGTCGGGGAACTATGGCTACACCTTC. It yields the protein CASSESGNYGYTF.

V is TRBV11-2 and J is TRBJ2-7; D is unresolved. The CDR3 is 14 residues long. Germline CDR1 SGHAT, CDR2 FQNNGV. The germline V and J ends were trimmed by 5 bases and 6 bases, with 17 bases remaining between them. The CDR3 region is CASSAIRAPLEQYF. The CDR3 DNA reads TGTGCCAGCAGCGCAATCCGGGCTCCCCTCGAGCAGTACTTC.

The chain has TRBV7-6 and TRBJ1-1; a weak D match, TRBD1 (5 bases). The CDR3 is 15 amino acids. CDR1 is SGHVS, CDR2 FNYEAQ, per germline. V was shortened by 5 bases and J by 1 base, with 14 bases between the two germline ends. The chain's CDR3 is CASSPGGGQNTEAFF. In DNA, the CDR3 is TGTGCCAGCAGCCCGGGTGGCGGACAGAACACTGAAGCTTTCTTT.